What follows are 32 T cell receptor beta chains derived from one specimen sequenced in a study of T cell repertoires in cytomegalovirus infection. TCRdb ran MiXCR on the reads and lists one entry per CDR3 protein. The sample has 570,000 or so distinct CDR3 sequences; approximately 40% are singletons. The antigens of these receptors remain unknown. Sequences were derived from cultured PBMCs, sampled from culture after CMV antigen stimulation. These receptors were collected from a human donor in good health (CMV status not recorded). Some clones in this sample may be carry-over from other donors' samples.

There are many counts of this clonotype. This sequence joins TRBV7-2 and TRBJ2-3; D possibly corresponds to TRBD1 (6 bases). Germline values: CDR1 SGHTA, CDR2 FQGNSA. The CDR3 runs to 15 residues. The V gene lost 1 base and the J gene lost 0 bases, with 8 bases spanning the gap. CDR3 protein: CASSLGGLSTDTQYF. The CDR3 DNA reads TGTGCCAGCAGCTTAGGGGGGCTTAGCACAGATACGCAGTATTTT.

The chain uses TRBV2 and TRBJ2-4, with no clear D. Germline V gene data show CDR1 as SNHLY and CDR2 as FYNNEI. The CDR3 contains 13 residues. Trimming left V 6 bases short and J 2 bases short, with 8 bases between. DNA for the CDR3: TGTGCCAGCAGATCCCTGTCCAAAAACATTCAGTACTTC. It yields the protein CASRSLSKNIQYF. The entire variable domain, with the rest obtained from reference TRBV2 and TRBJ2-4, is as follows: EPEVTQTPSHQVTQMGQEVILRCVPISNHLYFYWYRQILGQKVEFLVSFYNNEISEKSEIFDDQFSVERPDGSNFTLKIRSTKLEDSAMYFCASRSLSKNIQYFGAGTRLSVL.

For this clonotype: Possible read error: a much larger clone is one base away. The CDR3 reads CASSLTDVRGYAF. CDR3 nucleotide sequence: TGTGCCAGCAGCTTGACGGACGTGAGGGGCTACGCCTTC. The J gene is TRBJ1-2, the V gene TRBV7-2; a weak D match, TRBD1 (5 bases). This CDR3 contains 13 residues. Germline CDR1 reads SGHTA; CDR2 reads FQGNSA.

This clonotype was seen ten or more times. This rearrangement joins TRBV7-9 to TRBJ1-1, with 7 bases fitting TRBD1. CDR3 size: 13 residues. Germline loops: CDR1 SEHNR, CDR2 FQNEAQ (reference sequence). V lost 5 bases, J lost 1 base, and 1 base stayed unmatched. DNA for the CDR3: TGTGCCAGCAGCCGGACAGGGAACACTGAAGCTTTCTTT. Protein: CASSRTGNTEAFF. Looking up the rest from reference TRBV7-9 and TRBJ1-1 gives the full variable domain: DTGVSQNPRHKITKRGQNVTFRCDPISEHNRLYWYRQTLGQGPEFLTYFQNEAQLEKSRLLSDRFSAERPKGSFSTLEIQRTEQGDSAMYLCASSRTGNTEAFFGQGTRLTVV.

The J gene is TRBJ2-3, the V gene TRBV6-1; TRBD1 aligns across 9 bases. The CDR3 has 15 amino acids. Germline CDR1 reads MNHNS; CDR2 reads SASEGT. V was clipped by 4 bases and J by 2 bases; unmatched bases: 4. CDR3 sequence: CASSATGGDTDTQYF. CDR3 coding DNA: TGTGCCAGCAGTGCGACAGGGGGAGACACAGATACGCAGTATTTT.

This chain uses TRBV4-3 with TRBJ2-3; TRBD1 aligns across 11 bases. There are 16 residues in the CDR3. CDR1 and CDR2 from the germline V gene are LGHNA and YSLEER. The trim removed 3 bases at V and 5 bases at J, leaving 7 bases unmatched. CDR3 protein: CASSQTRTGGVDTQYF. In DNA, the CDR3 is TGCGCCAGCAGCCAGACGAGGACAGGGGGCGTAGATACGCAGTATTTT.

The J gene is TRBJ2-1, the V gene TRBV12-3 or TRBV12-4; D gene ambiguous. Trimming cost V 5 bases and J 6 bases, with 17 bases left between them. This CDR3 contains 15 residues. CDR3 in DNA: TGTGCCAGCAGTCCCGACCCATTTTATCCCAATGAGCAGTTCTTC. Translating gives CASSPDPFYPNEQFF.

The rearrangement links TRBV6-1 to TRBJ2-7; D perhaps matches TRBD2 (5 bases). The CDR3 is made up of 13 amino acids. Germline CDR1 reads MNHNS; CDR2 reads SASEGT. V was shortened by 6 bases and J by 2 bases, with 11 bases between the two germline ends. CDR3 coding DNA: TGTGCCAGCAGATTTGGACTGGCCTACGAGCAGTACTTC. As protein: CASRFGLAYEQYF.

The chain is built from TRBV6-2 or TRBV6-3 and TRBJ1-1; possible D gene TRBD1, 6 bases. Looked up from germline, CDR1 is MNHEY and CDR2 is SVGEGT. V lost 5 bases to trimming and J lost 5 bases, with 12 bases between them. The CDR3 covers 13 residues. The CDR3 DNA follows: TGTGCCAGCAGTCATCAGGGGAAGACTGAAGCTTTCTTT. Translating gives CASSHQGKTEAFF.

The rearrangement uses TRBV6-2 or TRBV6-3 and TRBJ1-2; TRBD1 matches at 7 bases. This CDR3 contains 13 residues. J lost 8 bases, V lost 3 bases, and 6 bases had no gene match. Germline V gene lookup returns CDR1 MNHEY and CDR2 SVGEGT. CDR3 coding DNA: TGTGCCAGCAGTTATGAGGGGGCGCGCGGCTACACCTTC. This gives the protein CASSYEGARGYTF.

This clonotype came up a few times. The chain couples TRBV28 to TRBJ2-7, with TRBD1 as a possible D gene (6 bases). Germline V gives CDR1 MDHEN, CDR2 SYDVKM. CDR3 length equals 12 residues. V lost 5 bases and J lost 6, with 11 bases in between. The CDR3 bases are TGTGCCAGCAGTCGAACAGGGATCGAGCAGTACTTC. Translation: CASSRTGIEQYF. Complete variable domain (other parts from reference TRBV28 and TRBJ2-7): DVKVTQSSRYLVKRTGEKVFLECVQDMDHENMFWYRQDPGLGLRLIYFSYDVKMKEKGDIPEGYSVSREKKERFSLILESASTNQTSMYLCASSRTGIEQYFGPGTRLTVT.

The J gene is TRBJ2-7, the V gene TRBV4-1; no clear D. Germline V gives CDR1 MGHRA, CDR2 YSYEKL. V lost 0 bases to trimming and J lost 3 bases, with 21 bases between them. The CDR3 extends over 18 amino acids. The chain's CDR3 is CASSQEGIGSDGFYEQYF. For the CDR3, the DNA is TGCGCCAGCAGCCAAGAGGGCATCGGAAGTGACGGCTTCTACGAGCAGTACTTC.

This clonotype was seen a handful of times. This chain uses TRBV5-1 with TRBJ1-1; D call uncertain. The CDR3 extends over 18 amino acids. Germline-derived CDR1 and CDR2 are SGHRS and YFSETQ. V was cut by 4 bases and J by 2 bases, with 24 bases left in between. The CDR3 DNA is TGCGCCAGCAGCCCCGCAGGAGGAGCAGTTCCCATTAACACTGAAGCTTTCTTT. It translates to CASSPAGGAVPINTEAFF. Full variable domain (remainder filled in from reference TRBV5-1 and TRBJ1-1): KAGVTQTPRYLIKTRGQQVTLSCSPISGHRSVSWYQQTPGQGLQFLFEYFSETQRNKGNFPGRFSGRQFSNSRSEMNVSTLELGDSALYLCASSPAGGAVPINTEAFFGQGTRLTVV.

This clonotype came up a few times. J is TRBJ2-3 and V is TRBV6-5; D is perhaps TRBD2 (7 bases). Germline CDR1 MNHEY, CDR2 SVGAGI. CDR3 length: 16 amino acids. Trimming stripped 6 bases from V and 3 bases from J, with 19 bases between. CDR3 residues: CASRSMGAGVTDTQYF. CDR3 coding DNA: TGTGCCAGCAGATCGATGGGGGCGGGGGTGACAGATACGCAGTATTTT.

The table lists this clonotype with a few counts. V and J are TRBV7-8 and TRBJ2-5, with TRBD2 matching over 7 bases. The V segment lost 1 base and the J segment 5 bases; nucleotides outside the gene matches: 7. Per the germline V gene, CDR1 is SGHVS and CDR2 is FQNEAQ. This CDR3 has 15 residues. The chain's CDR3 is CASSLVERGSETQYF. The DNA of the CDR3 is TGTGCCAGCAGCTTAGTTGAGCGGGGAAGCGAGACCCAGTACTTC.

In this sample, this clonotype turned up a few times. V gene TRBV7-9 combines with J gene TRBJ1-1; unclear D gene. V shed 1 base and J shed 3 bases, with 12 bases lying between them. The CDR3 consists of 15 residues. CDR1 is SEHNR, CDR2 FQNEAQ, per germline (reference sequence). This CDR3 reads CASSLGRFKDTEAFF. The DNA for the CDR3 is TGTGCCAGCAGCTTAGGGCGTTTTAAGGACACTGAAGCTTTCTTT.

The chain couples TRBV12-3 or TRBV12-4 to TRBJ2-3; unclear D gene. This CDR3 has 13 residues. V shed 5 bases and J shed 6 bases, with 12 bases lying between them. CDR3 DNA: TGTGCCAGCAGTGTGTCGGCAGCTGATACGCAGTATTTT. Translation: CASSVSAADTQYF.

This clonotype came up a few times. This chain joins TRBV6-2 or TRBV6-3 and TRBJ1-5; D is uncertain. Germline loops: CDR1 MNHEY, CDR2 SVGEGT. The CDR3 totals 14 residues. V lost 2 bases and J 7 bases, leaving 12 bases between the germline ends. This CDR3 reads CASSYRQEHQPQHF. CDR3 sequence (DNA): TGTGCCAGCAGTTACAGGCAGGAGCACCAGCCCCAGCATTTT.

The V and J genes are TRBV20-1 and TRBJ2-3; D ambiguous. Germline-derived CDR1 and CDR2 are DFQATT and SNEGSKA (reference sequence). The V gene lost 2 bases and the J gene lost 5 bases, with 8 bases spanning the gap. This CDR3 comprises 12 residues. In nucleotides, the CDR3 is TGCAGTGCTAGAACGCTCGAAGATACGCAGTATTTT. Translating it yields CSARTLEDTQYF.

This chain connects TRBV4-1 to TRBJ2-3; D unresolved. Trimming removed 0 bases at V and 0 bases at J, with 13 bases between. The CDR3 runs to 17 residues. Germline-derived CDR1 and CDR2 are MGHRA and YSYEKL. CDR3 nucleotide sequence: TGCGCCAGCAGCCAAGATTGGATGCGGATAAGCACAGATACGCAGTATTTT. It encodes CASSQDWMRISTDTQYF.

This chain connects TRBV7-2 to TRBJ2-7, with TRBD2 matching 7 bases. The CDR3 contains 14 residues. Germline CDR1 is SGHTA and CDR2 is FQGNSA. With 1 base clipped from V and 3 bases from J, the junction kept 3 bases outside the gene matches. This CDR3 is CASSLVRGVYEQYF. Here the CDR3 DNA reads TGTGCCAGCAGCTTAGTTCGGGGGGTCTACGAGCAGTACTTC. Looking up the rest from reference TRBV7-2 and TRBJ2-7 gives the full variable domain: GAGVSQSPSNKVTEKGKDVELRCDPISGHTALYWYRQSLGQGLEFLIYFQGNSAPDKSGLPSDRFSAERTGGSVSTLTIQRTQQEDSAVYLCASSLVRGVYEQYFGPGTRLTVT.

This sequence joins TRBV13 and TRBJ2-3; D ambiguous. Germline V gives CDR1 PRHDT, CDR2 FYEKMQ (reference sequence). The CDR3 loop spans 13 amino acids. With 8 bases removed from V and 0 bases from J, the gap between germline ends came to 9 bases. This CDR3 reads CASRIRSTDTQYF. DNA for the CDR3: TGTGCCAGCCGCATCAGGAGCACAGATACGCAGTATTTT.

The genes are TRBV5-6 and TRBJ1-5, with D tentatively TRBD1 (5 bases). This CDR3 has 14 residues. CDR1 is SGHDT and CDR2 is YYEEEE in the germline V gene. The germline V and J ends were trimmed by 0 bases and 7 bases, with 11 bases remaining between them. The CDR3 loop reads CASSLVGEDQPQHF. In nucleotides, the CDR3 is TGTGCCAGCAGCTTGGTGGGGGAGGACCAGCCCCAGCATTTT.

The rearrangement joins TRBV12-3 or TRBV12-4 to TRBJ2-3, with D maybe TRBD2 (5 bases). CDR3 length: 16 amino acids. V was trimmed by 3 bases and J by 4 bases, leaving 17 bases between them. The CDR3 sequence: CASSFGGSSAADTQYF. The CDR3 DNA is TGTGCCAGCAGTTTTGGAGGCAGCTCCGCGGCAGATACGCAGTATTTT.

CDR3 in amino acids: CASSKGPVEGQPQHF. CDR3 coding DNA: TGTGCCAGCAGCAAGGGCCCGGTGGAAGGTCAGCCCCAGCATTTT. This sequence joins TRBV7-4 and TRBJ1-5, with D hard to call. Germline V gene sequence: CDR1 SGHVT, CDR2 SQSDAQ. Trimming removed 5 bases at V and 6 bases at J, with 17 bases between. The CDR3 length is 15 residues.

This clonotype has only a few counts. This rearrangement joins TRBV6-2 or TRBV6-3 to TRBJ2-7; D remains unclear. The CDR3 loop spans 11 amino acids. V was trimmed by 7 bases and J by 5 bases, leaving 9 bases between them. Germline lookup yields CDR1 MNHEY and CDR2 SVGEGT. The CDR3 loop is CASTLQDEQYF. The CDR3 DNA follows: TGTGCCAGCACCCTGCAGGACGAGCAGTACTTC.

The CDR3 nucleotides read TGTGCCTGGAGGCCGACAGGGGGGTTATTTGAAGCTTTCTTT. Protein sequence: CAWRPTGGLFEAFF. V is TRBV30 and J is TRBJ1-1; 9 nucleotides line up with TRBD1. V lost 3 bases, J lost 7 bases, and 9 bases stayed unmatched. The CDR3 loop spans 14 amino acids. Germline V gives CDR1 GTSNPN, CDR2 SVGIG (reference sequence).

This chain links TRBV10-3 with TRBJ2-1, with D possibly TRBD1 on 6 matching bases. The germline CDR1 and CDR2 sequences are ENHRY and SYGVKD. V was pared by 4 bases and J by 1 base, with 8 bases between. CDR3 length: 14 amino acids. CDR3 residues: CAISAQGSYNEQFF. The DNA of the CDR3 is TGTGCCATCAGTGCCCAGGGGTCCTACAATGAGCAGTTCTTC.

The chain has TRBV20-1 and TRBJ2-1; perhaps TRBD1 as D (6 bases). The CDR3 runs to 13 residues. The germline V gene encodes CDR1 DFQATT and CDR2 SNEGSKA (reference sequence). Trimming took 8 bases from V and 4 from J, leaving 15 bases between them. CDR3 bases: TGCAGTCCCCAGGCCCAGGGGTACAATGAGCAGTTCTTC. Translated, it gives CSPQAQGYNEQFF.

This chain connects TRBV7-2 to TRBJ2-3; D call uncertain. The CDR3 length is 14 residues. Germline CDR1 SGHTA, CDR2 FQGNSA. V lost 1 base and J lost 5, with 10 bases in between. The CDR3 spells CASSLGVLRDTQYF. The CDR3 DNA reads as TGTGCCAGCAGCTTAGGGGTCCTGAGAGATACGCAGTATTTT.

This clonotype was recorded a few times. The CDR3, as DNA: TGTGCCAGCAGCTCCACAGGGGGCGGGGAAAAACTGTTTTTT. This codes for CASSSTGGGEKLFF. The chain is built from TRBV7-2 and TRBJ1-4; 9 nucleotides line up with TRBD1. V gave up 4 bases and J gave up 8 bases; unmatched junction bases: 5. Germline V gene sequence: CDR1 SGHTA, CDR2 FQGNSA. This CDR3 comprises 14 residues.

This chain links TRBV20-1 with TRBJ2-5; 7 bases match TRBD2. Trimming cost V 0 bases and J 2 bases; bases outside gene matches: 6. The V gene's germline CDR1 is DFQATT and CDR2 SNEGSKA (reference sequence). The CDR3 is 15 amino acids. CDR3 nucleotide sequence: TGCAGTGCTAGAGATGTGAGCGGGATTCAAGAGACCCAGTACTTC. Translation: CSARDVSGIQETQYF.